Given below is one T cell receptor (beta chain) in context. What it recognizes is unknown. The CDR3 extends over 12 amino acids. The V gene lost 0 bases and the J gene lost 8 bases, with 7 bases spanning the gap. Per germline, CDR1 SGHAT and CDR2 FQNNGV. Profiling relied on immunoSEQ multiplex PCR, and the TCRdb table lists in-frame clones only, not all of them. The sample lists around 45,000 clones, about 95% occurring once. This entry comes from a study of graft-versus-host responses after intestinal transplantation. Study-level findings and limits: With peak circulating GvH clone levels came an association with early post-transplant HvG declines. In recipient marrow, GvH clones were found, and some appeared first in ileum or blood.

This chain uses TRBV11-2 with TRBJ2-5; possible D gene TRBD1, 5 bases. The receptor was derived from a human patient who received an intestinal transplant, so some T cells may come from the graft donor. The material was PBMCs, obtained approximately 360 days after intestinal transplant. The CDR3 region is CASSLDQGTQYF. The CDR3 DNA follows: TGTGCCAGCAGCTTAGATCAGGGAACCCAGTACTTC. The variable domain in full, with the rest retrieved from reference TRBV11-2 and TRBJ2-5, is EAGVAQSPRYKIIEKRQSVAFWCNPISGHATLYWYQQILGQGPKLLIQFQNNGVVDDSQLPKDRFSAERLKGVDSTLKIQPAKLEDSAVYLCASSLDQGTQYFGPGTRLLVL.